Listed below are T cell receptor beta chains from one sample, sequenced in a study of blood T cell repertoires in COVID-19. TCRdb's table, derived via immunoSEQ multiplex PCR, lists solely in-frame clones and lacks some. The sample carries about 300,000 clones, more than 75% recorded once. Sequenced: peripheral blood. The receptor source for this set is a woman between 50 and 59 years old with acute or convalescent COVID-19. Both conserved end residues are part of each CDR3. D genes are given only for firm matches. Size is omitted from some rows. Given values are once, few, many or a class for expanded clones.

len: 15
j_gene: TRBJ2-7
v_gene: TRBV9
abundance: .
d_gene: TRBD2
CDR3nt: TGTGCCAGCAGCGCACAGCGGGGAGGGGCGTACGAGCAGTACTTC
CDR3aa: CASSAQRGGAYEQYF

len: 13
j_gene: TRBJ1-2
v_gene: TRBV18
abundance: few
d_gene: .
CDR3nt: TGTGCCAGCTCACCGCAGGGAGCGGGGGGCTACACCTTC
CDR3aa: CASSPQGAGGYTF

len: 15
j_gene: TRBJ2-1
v_gene: TRBV11-3
abundance: .
d_gene: TRBD2
CDR3nt: TGTGCCAGCAGCCTTAGCGGGAGTTCCTACAATGAGCAGTTCTTC
CDR3aa: CASSLSGSSYNEQFF

len: 17
j_gene: TRBJ2-1
v_gene: TRBV28
abundance: .
d_gene: TRBD2
CDR3nt: TGTGCCAGCAGCCACCTGACTAGCGGGGCCTCCTACAATGAGCAGTTCTTC
CDR3aa: CASSHLTSGASYNEQFF

len: 14
j_gene: TRBJ2-7
v_gene: TRBV28
abundance: .
d_gene: TRBD2
CDR3nt: TGTGCCAGCAGTTTCGGGAGGAGCTCCTACGAGCAGTACTTC
CDR3aa: CASSFGRSSYEQYF

len: 18
j_gene: TRBJ1-1
v_gene: TRBV5-1
abundance: .
d_gene: .
CDR3nt: TGCGCCAGCAGCTTGGTGCCTTTCGGGGGAATTAGCGACACTGAAGCTTTCTTT
CDR3aa: CASSLVPFGGISDTEAFF

len: 17
j_gene: TRBJ1-4
v_gene: TRBV5-1
abundance: .
d_gene: TRBD1
CDR3nt: TGCGCCAGCAGCAGAAGGGACAGCTACGCAGCTAATGAAAAACTGTTTTTT
CDR3aa: CASSRRDSYAANEKLFF

len: 14
j_gene: TRBJ1-2
v_gene: TRBV7-3
abundance: .
d_gene: TRBD1
CDR3nt: TGTGCCAGCAGCTCGTCGACAGGGGGCGCGGGCTACACCTTC
CDR3aa: CASSSSTGGAGYTF

len: 17
j_gene: TRBJ2-6
v_gene: TRBV10-3
abundance: .
d_gene: TRBD1
CDR3nt: TGTGCCATCAGGGCCGGGACAGGGGGCTCTGGGGCCAACGTCCTGACTTTC
CDR3aa: CAIRAGTGGSGANVLTF

len: 13
j_gene: TRBJ1-2
v_gene: TRBV4-3
abundance: once
d_gene: .
CDR3nt: TGCGCCAGCAGCCAAGGCTTAGACTATGGCTACACCTTC
CDR3aa: CASSQGLDYGYTF

len: 14
j_gene: TRBJ1-5
v_gene: TRBV24-1
abundance: .
d_gene: .
CDR3nt: TGTGCCACCAGTGATGGGAACAGGAATCAGCCCCAGCATTTT
CDR3aa: CATSDGNRNQPQHF

len: 13
j_gene: TRBJ1-5
v_gene: TRBV12-3/TRBV12-4
abundance: .
d_gene: TRBD1
CDR3nt: TGTGCCAGCAGGGGACAGCCCAATCAGCCCCAGCATTTT
CDR3aa: CASRGQPNQPQHF

len: 14
j_gene: TRBJ2-7
v_gene: TRBV29-1
abundance: .
d_gene: TRBD1
CDR3nt: TGCAGCGTTTACCGCCAGGGGGTTGATTACGAGCAGTACTTC
CDR3aa: CSVYRQGVDYEQYF

len: 15
j_gene: TRBJ2-2
v_gene: TRBV6-5
abundance: .
d_gene: .
CDR3nt: TGTGCCAGCAGTTACGATTATGGAGTTGCCGGGGAGCTGTTTTTT
CDR3aa: CASSYDYGVAGELFF

len: 14
j_gene: TRBJ2-3
v_gene: TRBV7-3
abundance: few
d_gene: TRBD2
CDR3nt: TGTGCCAGCAGCTTAGGGACTAGCGCAGATACGCAGTATTTT
CDR3aa: CASSLGTSADTQYF

len: 17
j_gene: TRBJ2-1
v_gene: TRBV10-3
abundance: .
d_gene: TRBD2
CDR3nt: TGTGCCATCAGTGATTTACTAGCGGGAGGACGGGAGGATGAGCAGTTCTTC
CDR3aa: CAISDLLAGGREDEQFF

len: 14
j_gene: TRBJ2-7
v_gene: TRBV7-2
abundance: .
d_gene: .
CDR3nt: TGTGCCAGCAGCTTAGTAGGACACTCCTACGAGCAGTACTTC
CDR3aa: CASSLVGHSYEQYF

len: 12
j_gene: TRBJ1-1
v_gene: TRBV11-2
abundance: .
d_gene: TRBD1
CDR3nt: TGTGCCAGCAGCTTCGACAGGGATGAAGCTTTCTTT
CDR3aa: CASSFDRDEAFF

len: 12
j_gene: TRBJ2-7
v_gene: TRBV6-2/TRBV6-3
abundance: few
d_gene: .
CDR3nt: TGTGCCAGCAGTATCAGCTCCTACGAGCAGTACTTC
CDR3aa: CASSISSYEQYF

len: 15
j_gene: TRBJ1-1
v_gene: TRBV2
abundance: .
d_gene: .
CDR3nt: TGTGCCAGCAGCCTAATAGGGGGAAAGAACACTGAAGCTTTCTTT
CDR3aa: CASSLIGGKNTEAFF

len: 12
j_gene: TRBJ1-2
v_gene: TRBV6-2/TRBV6-3
abundance: .
d_gene: .
CDR3nt: TGTGCCAGCAGTTACCCCCCATATGGCTACACCTTC
CDR3aa: CASSYPPYGYTF

len: 14
j_gene: TRBJ1-2
v_gene: TRBV7-2
abundance: .
d_gene: TRBD1
CDR3nt: TGTGCCTCGGGCGGGACAGGATTTAACTATGGCTACACCTTC
CDR3aa: CASGGTGFNYGYTF

len: 13
j_gene: TRBJ2-7
v_gene: TRBV28
abundance: .
d_gene: .
CDR3nt: TGTGCCAGCAGTTTTGCGGCTACCTACGAGCAGTACTTC
CDR3aa: CASSFAATYEQYF

len: 16
j_gene: TRBJ1-5
v_gene: TRBV4-2
abundance: .
d_gene: TRBD1
CDR3nt: TGTGCCAGCAGCCTTACCGGGACAGGGGGGACTCAGCCCCAGCATTTT
CDR3aa: CASSLTGTGGTQPQHF

len: 16
j_gene: TRBJ2-3
v_gene: TRBV6-2/TRBV6-3
abundance: .
d_gene: .
CDR3nt: TGTGCCAGCAGTTACCCACTAGCCGCTAGCACAGATACGCAGTATTTT
CDR3aa: CASSYPLAASTDTQYF

len: 14
j_gene: TRBJ1-3
v_gene: TRBV3-1/TRBV3-2
abundance: .
d_gene: .
CDR3nt: TGTGCCAGCAGCCATCACGGGAGTGGAAACACCATATATTTT
CDR3aa: CASSHHGSGNTIYF

len: 15
j_gene: TRBJ2-1
v_gene: TRBV10-3
abundance: .
d_gene: .
CDR3nt: TGTGCCATCAGGATTAGCGCGGGAAACTACAATGAGCAGTTCTTC
CDR3aa: CAIRISAGNYNEQFF

len: 16
j_gene: TRBJ2-3
v_gene: TRBV3-1/TRBV3-2
abundance: .
d_gene: TRBD2
CDR3nt: TGTGCCAGCAGCCAAGTTTACACTAGCGGGGATAATACGCAGTATTTT
CDR3aa: CASSQVYTSGDNTQYF

len: 13
j_gene: TRBJ1-1
v_gene: TRBV7-9
abundance: .
d_gene: .
CDR3nt: TGTGCCAGCAGCTTGGAGGGCAACACTGAAGCTTTCTTT
CDR3aa: CASSLEGNTEAFF

len: 15
j_gene: TRBJ2-5
v_gene: TRBV29-1
abundance: .
d_gene: TRBD1
CDR3nt: TGCAGCGTTTTACGGACAGGCAGTCGTTTGGAGACCCAGTACTTC
CDR3aa: CSVLRTGSRLETQYF

len: 13
j_gene: TRBJ1-5
v_gene: TRBV29-1
abundance: .
d_gene: .
CDR3nt: TGCAGCGTTGATACCCCCGGGGATCAGCCCCAGCATTTT
CDR3aa: CSVDTPGDQPQHF

len: 15
j_gene: TRBJ1-5
v_gene: TRBV7-9
abundance: once
d_gene: TRBD1
CDR3nt: TGTGCCAGCAGCTTAGGGACAGGGGGCGTCCAGCCCCAGCATTTT
CDR3aa: CASSLGTGGVQPQHF

len: 15
j_gene: TRBJ1-5
v_gene: TRBV6-5
abundance: .
d_gene: .
CDR3nt: TGTGCCAGCAGTTACACCGGGGGAAGCAATCAGCCCCAGCATTTT
CDR3aa: CASSYTGGSNQPQHF

len: 15
j_gene: TRBJ1-1
v_gene: TRBV7-9
abundance: .
d_gene: .
CDR3nt: TGTGCCAGCAGCTTACAGGAGTCAGGGAGGCCTGAAGCTTTCTTT
CDR3aa: CASSLQESGRPEAFF

len: 18
j_gene: TRBJ2-2
v_gene: TRBV18
abundance: .
d_gene: TRBD2
CDR3nt: TGTGCCAGCTCACCAATCAGCCTAGCGGGTCAGGACACCGGGGAGCTGTTTTTT
CDR3aa: CASSPISLAGQDTGELFF